This entry lists 12 T cell receptor beta chains sequenced from one sample in a study of tumor-infiltrating lymphocytes in primary liver carcinoma. Production of TCR beta cDNA used about 500 ng total RNA together with a constant-region primer. Researchers made the TCR beta libraries by running three nested multiplex PCR rounds with slightly modified ARM-PCR. The study ran its first two PCR rounds for approximately 10 cycles each, using TRBV1-TRBV30 forward primers and a C-beta reverse primer. TCRdb passed the multiplex PCR reads through MiXCR, listing each CDR3 protein once. The table lists about 70,000 distinct CDR3 sequences, over 60% of them singletons. Unsorted bulk tissue of roughly 20-31 mg yielded co-extracted RNA and DNA. Sequenced sample: liver tumor tissue from sampling region 4. Subset denoted: tumor region T4, right-lateral pole. The source of these receptors is a middle-aged man with primary liver carcinoma and hepatitis B virus infection.

Remarks on this clonotype: One end of the junction varies from germline; a read error may be responsible. The chain recombines TRBV11-2 with TRBJ2-5, with a possible D match to TRBD2 (6 bases). Germline loops: CDR1 SGHAT, CDR2 FQNNGV. The CDR3 consists of 16 residues. The CDR3 loop reads CAIRSRDSADQETQYF. The CDR3, as DNA: TGTGCCATCAGATCCCGGGACTCGGCCGACCAGGAGACCCAGTACTTT. Complete variable domain (other parts from reference TRBV11-2 and TRBJ2-5): EAGVAQSPRYKIIEKRQSVAFWCNPISGHATLYWYQQILGQGPKLLIQFQNNGVVDDSQLPKDRFSAERLKGVDSTLKIQPAKLEDSAVYLCAIRSRDSADQETQYFGPGTRLLVL.

By proportion, this clonotype is medium-sized. CDR3 nucleotide sequence: TGTGCCAGCAGCAATGGACTCTCTGGGGCCAACGTCCTGACTTTC. Amino acid sequence: CASSNGLSGANVLTF. V and J are TRBV11-2 and TRBJ2-6; a weak D match, TRBD2 (5 bases). Germline V gene lookup returns CDR1 SGHAT and CDR2 FQNNGV. The CDR3 consists of 15 residues. V lost 5 bases and J 0 bases, leaving 8 bases between the germline ends. The full variable domain, its missing parts supplied by reference TRBV11-2 and TRBJ2-6, is EAGVAQSPRYKIIEKRQSVAFWCNPISGHATLYWYQQILGQGPKLLIQFQNNGVVDDSQLPKDRFSAERLKGVDSTLKIQPAKLEDSAVYLCASSNGLSGANVLTFGAGSRLTVL.

Comments on this clonotype: One end of the junction does not line up with germline, which may come from a read error. DNA of the CDR3: TGTGGCAGCAGCTCCTTACGCTACGAGCAGTACTTC. Translated, it gives CGSSSLRYEQYF. V and J are TRBV5-8 and TRBJ2-7; no clear D gene. Germline V gives CDR1 SGHTS, CDR2 YDEGEE. CDR3 length: 12 residues.

This chain connects TRBV4-1 to TRBJ1-5; D uncertain. This CDR3 is 15 amino acids long. The germline V gene encodes CDR1 MGHRA and CDR2 YSYEKL. Trimming took off 1 base at V and 3 bases at J, with 10 bases between the two ends. CDR3 sequence: CASSQAQVDNQPQHF. The CDR3 DNA is TGCGCCAGCAGCCAAGCACAAGTGGACAATCAGCCCCAGCATTTT.

A word on this clonotype: The junction and the germline gene differ at one end; a read error may be behind it. This sequence joins TRBV6-6 and TRBJ2-1; 13 bases agree with TRBD2. Germline CDR1 reads MNHNY; CDR2 reads SVGAGI (reference sequence). There are 18 residues in the CDR3. The CDR3 DNA is TGTGCCAGCAGTGAGGGACTAGCGGGATGGCCGATTTACAATGAGCAGCTCTTC. Translated, it gives CASSEGLAGWPIYNEQLF.

The gene calls are TRBV6-5 and TRBJ2-3; 8 bases fit TRBD1. The CDR3 totals 15 residues. Per germline, CDR1 MNHEY and CDR2 SVGAGI. V gave up 6 bases and J gave up 6 bases; unmatched junction bases: 11. CDR3 sequence (DNA): TGTGCCAGCAGACCCGGGACAGGCATTTGCGATACGCAGTATTTT. Protein sequence: CASRPGTGICDTQYF.

This clonotype was seen repeatedly, ten times or more. V gene TRBV13 combines with J gene TRBJ2-7; 10 nucleotides align to TRBD1. The CDR3 has 14 amino acids. Germline-derived CDR1 and CDR2 are PRHDT and FYEKMQ (reference sequence). V was clipped by 5 bases and J by 3 bases; unmatched bases: 4. The CDR3 DNA reads TGTGCCAGCAGCCCCCGGGACAGGGGCTACGAGCAGTACTTC. This translates into CASSPRDRGYEQYF.

This clonotype has more than one count but fewer than ten. V usage is TRBV5-1 and J usage is TRBJ2-1, with D perhaps TRBD1 or TRBD2 (5 bases each). Trimming pared 0 bases from V and 6 bases from J, leaving 19 bases between. The germline V gene encodes CDR1 SGHRS and CDR2 YFSETQ. This CDR3 spans 17 amino acids. CDR3 bases: TGCGCCAGCAGCTTGGCCTTGGGGACGCCAGTAAGCAATGAGCAGTTCTTC. This sequence encodes CASSLALGTPVSNEQFF.

This chain connects TRBV11-2 to TRBJ2-5; D ambiguous. CDR3 length: 13 residues. Germline V gene lookup returns CDR1 SGHAT and CDR2 FQNNGV. V lost 4 bases and J lost 5, with 11 bases in between. CDR3 sequence (DNA): TGTGCCAGCAGCTCCCAATCGATGGAGACCCAGTACTTC. Its protein is CASSSQSMETQYF.

Of note for this clonotype: This may come from a read error, since a much larger clone is one base off. The genes are TRBV28 and TRBJ2-7; D remains unclear. Deletions cut 8 bases from V and 8 bases from J, with 13 bases between. Germline V lookup: CDR1 MDHEN, CDR2 SYDVKM. CDR3 length: 11 residues. The chain's CDR3 is CASRRSYKQYF. The CDR3 DNA sequence: TGTGCCAGCCGCCGTAGTTACAAGCAGTACTTC.

Regarding this clonotype: As the CDR3 is not closed by the conserved phenylalanine or tryptophan, this likely results from a read error. The V and J genes are TRBV6-5 and TRBJ2-3; 8 bases agree with TRBD2. There are 15 residues in the CDR3. The J segment lost 3 bases and the V segment lost 10 bases, leaving 12 bases of the junction unmatched. Germline CDR1 is MNHEY and CDR2 is SVGAGI. The CDR3, as DNA: TGTGCCACCAATCTGGCGGGAGGTACTACAGATACGCAGTATTCT. Translated, it gives CATNLAGGTTDTQYS.

Only one count was recorded for this clonotype. It is likely a read error, because the conserved phenylalanine at the end of the CDR3 is missing. It is unclear where the CDR3 begins or ends on the DNA, so no DNA is shown, and the CDR3 is as TCRdb lists it. CDR3 sequence reads: CASSLGQTQETQNL. The V call is TRBV12-3 or TRBV12-4, the J call TRBJ2-5. The CDR3 is 14 residues long, ends included.